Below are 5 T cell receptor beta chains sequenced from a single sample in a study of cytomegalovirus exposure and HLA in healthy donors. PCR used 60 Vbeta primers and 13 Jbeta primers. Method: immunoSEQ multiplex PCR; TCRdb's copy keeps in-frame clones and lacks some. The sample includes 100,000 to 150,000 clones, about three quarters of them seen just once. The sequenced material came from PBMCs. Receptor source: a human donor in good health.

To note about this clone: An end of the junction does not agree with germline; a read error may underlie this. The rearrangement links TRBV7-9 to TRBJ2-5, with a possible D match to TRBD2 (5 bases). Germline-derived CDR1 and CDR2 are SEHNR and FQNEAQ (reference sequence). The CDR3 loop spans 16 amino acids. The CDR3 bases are TGTTCCAGCAGCTTAGTCTTTGGGGAGTGGTTGGAGACCCAGTACTTC. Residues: CSSSLVFGEWLETQYF.

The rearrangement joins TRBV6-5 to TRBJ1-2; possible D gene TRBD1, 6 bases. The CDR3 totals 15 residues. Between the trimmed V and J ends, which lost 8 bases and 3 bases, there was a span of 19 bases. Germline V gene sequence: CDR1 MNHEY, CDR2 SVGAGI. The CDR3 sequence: CASADYRVADYGYTF. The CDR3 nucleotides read TGTGCCAGCGCCGACTACAGGGTGGCGGACTATGGCTACACCTTC.

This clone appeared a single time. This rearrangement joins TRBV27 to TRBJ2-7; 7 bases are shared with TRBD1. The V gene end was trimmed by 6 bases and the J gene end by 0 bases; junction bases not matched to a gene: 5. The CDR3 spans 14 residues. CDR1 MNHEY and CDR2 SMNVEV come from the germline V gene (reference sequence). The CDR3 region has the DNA TGTGCCAGCAGGACAGGGACCAGCTCCTACGAGCAGTACTTC. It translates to CASRTGTSSYEQYF.

CDR3 residues: CASSNSGPAYNEQFF. The CDR3 coding sequence is TGTGCCAGCAGCAATAGCGGGCCTGCCTACAATGAGCAGTTCTTC. V usage is TRBV5-4 and J usage is TRBJ2-1; 7 nucleotides line up with TRBD2. The CDR3 is 15 amino acids. Germline CDR1 SGHNT, CDR2 YYREEE (reference sequence). V was clipped by 4 bases and J by 2 bases; unmatched bases: 6.

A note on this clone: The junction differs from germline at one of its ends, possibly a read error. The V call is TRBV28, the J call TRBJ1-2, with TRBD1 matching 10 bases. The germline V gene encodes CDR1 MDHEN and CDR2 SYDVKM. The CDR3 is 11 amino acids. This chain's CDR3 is CASRTRTGGAF. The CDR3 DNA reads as TGTGCCAGCCGAACCCGGACAGGGGGTGCGTTC.